The clone carrying this TCR beta chain was recorded many times. This entry comes from a study of T-cell reconstitution after alpha-beta-depleted transplantation in children. Germline CDR1 SGHVS, CDR2 FNYEAQ. With V trimmed by 6 bases and J by 2 bases, 3 bases remained unmatched. There are 13 residues in the CDR3. This sample's TCRbeta library carried unique molecular identifier barcodes. TCRdb passed the PCR reads through MiXCR, listing each CDR3 protein once. The sample records 70,000 to 95,000 distinct CDR3 sequences, about 14% being singletons. The genes are TRBV7-6 and TRBJ2-5; 7 bases align to TRBD2. The receptor's source is a male patient between 2 and 15 years old who had a stem cell transplant for acute lymphoblastic leukemia, so the T cells may come from the graft donor. Sequenced material: PBMCs, mostly from graft donor cells, taken 180 days after TCRalphabeta/CD19-depleted stem cell transplant. The CDR3: CASRASGQETQYF. CDR3 in DNA: TGTGCCAGCAGGGCTAGCGGTCAAGAGACCCAGTACTTC.